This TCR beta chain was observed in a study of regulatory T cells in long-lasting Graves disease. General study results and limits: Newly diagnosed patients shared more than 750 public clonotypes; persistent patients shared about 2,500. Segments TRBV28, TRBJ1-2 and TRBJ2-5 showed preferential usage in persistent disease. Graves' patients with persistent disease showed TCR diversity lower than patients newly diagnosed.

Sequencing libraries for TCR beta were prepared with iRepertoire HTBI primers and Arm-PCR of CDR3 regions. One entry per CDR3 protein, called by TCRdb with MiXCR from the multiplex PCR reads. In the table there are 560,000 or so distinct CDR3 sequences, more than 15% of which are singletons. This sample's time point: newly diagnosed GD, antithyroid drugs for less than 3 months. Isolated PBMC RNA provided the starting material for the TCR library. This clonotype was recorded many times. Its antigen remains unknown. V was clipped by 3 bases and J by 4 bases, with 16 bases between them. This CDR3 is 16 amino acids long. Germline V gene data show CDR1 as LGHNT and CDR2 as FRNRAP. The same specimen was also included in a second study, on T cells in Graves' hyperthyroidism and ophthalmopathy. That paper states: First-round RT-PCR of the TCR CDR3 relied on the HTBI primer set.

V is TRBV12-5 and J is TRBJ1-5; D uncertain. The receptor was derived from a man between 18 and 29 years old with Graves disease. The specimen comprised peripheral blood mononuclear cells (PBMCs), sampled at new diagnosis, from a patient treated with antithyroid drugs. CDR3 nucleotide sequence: TGTGCTAGTGGTTTCCTTAATGGTCCGGAAAATCAGCCCCAGCATTTT. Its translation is CASGFLNGPENQPQHF.